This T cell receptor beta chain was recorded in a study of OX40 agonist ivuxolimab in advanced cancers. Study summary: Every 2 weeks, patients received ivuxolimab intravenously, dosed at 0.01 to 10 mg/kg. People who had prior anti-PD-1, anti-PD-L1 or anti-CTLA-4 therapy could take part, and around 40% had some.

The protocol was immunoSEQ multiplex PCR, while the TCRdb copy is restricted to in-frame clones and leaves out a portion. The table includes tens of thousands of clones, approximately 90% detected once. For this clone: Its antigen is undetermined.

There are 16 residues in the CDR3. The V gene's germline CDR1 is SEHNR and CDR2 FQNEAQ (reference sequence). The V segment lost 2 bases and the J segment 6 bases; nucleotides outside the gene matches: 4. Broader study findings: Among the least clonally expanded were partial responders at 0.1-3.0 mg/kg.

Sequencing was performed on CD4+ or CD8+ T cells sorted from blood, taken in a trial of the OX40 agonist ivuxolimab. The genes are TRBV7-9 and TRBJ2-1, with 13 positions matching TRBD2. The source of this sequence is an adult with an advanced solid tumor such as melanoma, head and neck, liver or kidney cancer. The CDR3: CASSLTSGGAGNEQFF. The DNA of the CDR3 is TGTGCCAGCAGCTTAACTAGCGGGGGGGCTGGCAATGAGCAGTTCTTC.